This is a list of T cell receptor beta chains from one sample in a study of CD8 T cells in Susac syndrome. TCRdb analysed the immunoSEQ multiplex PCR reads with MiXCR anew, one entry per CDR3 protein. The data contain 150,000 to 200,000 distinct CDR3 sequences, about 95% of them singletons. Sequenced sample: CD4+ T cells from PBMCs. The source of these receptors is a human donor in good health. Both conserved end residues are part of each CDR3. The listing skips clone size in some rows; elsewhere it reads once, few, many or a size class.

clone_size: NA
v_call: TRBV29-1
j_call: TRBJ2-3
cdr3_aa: CSVEGLFTDTQYF

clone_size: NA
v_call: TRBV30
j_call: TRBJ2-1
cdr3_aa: CAWIPASGANEQFF

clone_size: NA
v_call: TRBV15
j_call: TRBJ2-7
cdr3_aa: CATSRDTASGFSYEQYF

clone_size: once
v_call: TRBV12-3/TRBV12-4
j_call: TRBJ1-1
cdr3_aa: CASSLVSMNTEAFF

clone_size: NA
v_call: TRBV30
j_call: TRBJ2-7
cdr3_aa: CAWIPGFSSYEQYF

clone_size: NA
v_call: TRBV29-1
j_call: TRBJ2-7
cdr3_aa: CSVGYPLGEQYF

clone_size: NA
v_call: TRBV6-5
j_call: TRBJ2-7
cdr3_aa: CASNRGEAYEQYF

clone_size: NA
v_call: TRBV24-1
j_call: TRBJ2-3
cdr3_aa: CATSDPGLRATDTQYF

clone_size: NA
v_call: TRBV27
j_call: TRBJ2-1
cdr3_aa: CASKKLAGGSYNEQFF

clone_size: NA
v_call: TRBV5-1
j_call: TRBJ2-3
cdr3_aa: CASSLSASGRATDTQYF

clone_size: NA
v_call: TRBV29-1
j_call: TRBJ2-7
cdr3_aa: CSVRRTNTYEQYF

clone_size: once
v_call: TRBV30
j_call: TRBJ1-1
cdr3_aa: CAWVERSEAFF

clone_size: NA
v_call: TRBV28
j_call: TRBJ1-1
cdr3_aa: CASRPSGTEAFF

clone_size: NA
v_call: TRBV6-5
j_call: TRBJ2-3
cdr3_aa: CASSYRGDTQYF

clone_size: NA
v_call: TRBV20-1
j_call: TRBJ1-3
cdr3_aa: CSALATGNTIYF

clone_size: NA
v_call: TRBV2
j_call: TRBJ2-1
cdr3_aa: CASSVLAGANEQFF

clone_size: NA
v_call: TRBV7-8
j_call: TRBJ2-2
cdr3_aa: CASSFDGLAGGELFF

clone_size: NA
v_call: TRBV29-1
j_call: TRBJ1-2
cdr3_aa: CSVLWAGGTNYGYTF

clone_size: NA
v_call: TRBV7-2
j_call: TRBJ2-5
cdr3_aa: CASTRSSGPVGETQYF

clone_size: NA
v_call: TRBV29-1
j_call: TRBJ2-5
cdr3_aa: CSVAPTGVETQYF

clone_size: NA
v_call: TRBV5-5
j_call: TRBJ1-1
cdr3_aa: CASSSRAGGGNTEAFF

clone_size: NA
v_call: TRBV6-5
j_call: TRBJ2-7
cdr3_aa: CASKLAEFYEQYF

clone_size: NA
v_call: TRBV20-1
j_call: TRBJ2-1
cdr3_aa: CSANSGSGRAGSYNEQFF

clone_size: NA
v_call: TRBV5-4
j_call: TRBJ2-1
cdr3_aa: CASSFNYKQFF

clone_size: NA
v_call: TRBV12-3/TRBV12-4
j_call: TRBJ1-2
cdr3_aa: CASSLEGGNGYTF

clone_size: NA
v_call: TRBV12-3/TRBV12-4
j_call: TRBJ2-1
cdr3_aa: CASSAGRYNEQFF

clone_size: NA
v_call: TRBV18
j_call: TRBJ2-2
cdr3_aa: CASSPRTGDTGELFF

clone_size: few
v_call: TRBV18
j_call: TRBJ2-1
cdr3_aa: CASSPGLAGGNEQFF

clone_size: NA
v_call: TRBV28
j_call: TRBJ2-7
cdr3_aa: CASSQQLGVYEQYF

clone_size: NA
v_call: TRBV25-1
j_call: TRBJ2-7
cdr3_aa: CASRRNPYEQYF

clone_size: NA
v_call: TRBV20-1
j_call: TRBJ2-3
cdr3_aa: CSAATDTQYF

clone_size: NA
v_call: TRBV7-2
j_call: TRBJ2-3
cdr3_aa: CASSFQSSTQYF

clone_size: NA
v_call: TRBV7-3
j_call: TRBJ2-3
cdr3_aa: CASSPMAPTSGSGEDTQYF

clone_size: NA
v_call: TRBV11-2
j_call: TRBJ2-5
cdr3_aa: CASSPGQGILSETQYF

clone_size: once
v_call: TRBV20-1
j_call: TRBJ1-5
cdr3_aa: CSARTGWDQPQHF

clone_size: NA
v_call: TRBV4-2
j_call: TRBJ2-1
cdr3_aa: CASSQGLAGGSVKDEQFF

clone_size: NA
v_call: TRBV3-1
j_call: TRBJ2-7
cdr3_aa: CASSRLSGTPGEQYF

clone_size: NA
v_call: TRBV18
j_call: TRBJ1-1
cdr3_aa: CASSRSGNTEAFF

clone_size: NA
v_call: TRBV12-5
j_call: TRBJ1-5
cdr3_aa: CASGFDNQPQHF

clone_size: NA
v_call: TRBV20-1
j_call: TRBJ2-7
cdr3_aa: CSAGPELSGEQYF

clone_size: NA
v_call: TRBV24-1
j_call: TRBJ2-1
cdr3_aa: CATSDYRGGTLNNEQFF

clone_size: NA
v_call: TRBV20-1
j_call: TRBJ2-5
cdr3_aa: CSARDRGQNPRGTQYF

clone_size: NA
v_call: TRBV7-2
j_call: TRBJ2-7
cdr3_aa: CASSFGGGSSYEQYF

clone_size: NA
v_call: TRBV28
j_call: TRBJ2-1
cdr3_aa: CASRNAGESYNEQFF

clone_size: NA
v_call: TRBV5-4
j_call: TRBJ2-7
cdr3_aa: CASSLDVGNEQYF

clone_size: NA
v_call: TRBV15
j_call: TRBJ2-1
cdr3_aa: CATSRDDEQFF

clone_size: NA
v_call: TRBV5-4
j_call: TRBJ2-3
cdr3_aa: CASSLEVGDTQYF

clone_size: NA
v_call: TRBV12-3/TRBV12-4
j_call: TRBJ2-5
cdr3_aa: CASSWLAGNEETQYF

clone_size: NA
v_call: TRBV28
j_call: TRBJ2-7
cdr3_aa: CASSLWGGRISYEQYF

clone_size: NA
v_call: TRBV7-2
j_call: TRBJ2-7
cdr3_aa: CASSLNAGDEQYF

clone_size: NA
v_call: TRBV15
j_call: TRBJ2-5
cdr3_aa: CATSRETSQQETQYF

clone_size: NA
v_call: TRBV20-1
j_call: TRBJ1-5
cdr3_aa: CSVGQGNNQPQHF

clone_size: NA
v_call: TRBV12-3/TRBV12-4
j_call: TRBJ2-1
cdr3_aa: CASVNRDSYNEQFF

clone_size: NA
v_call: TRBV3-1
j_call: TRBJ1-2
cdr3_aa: CASSQDRAGTANYGYTF

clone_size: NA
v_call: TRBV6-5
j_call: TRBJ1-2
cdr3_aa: CASRRQVGNYGYTF

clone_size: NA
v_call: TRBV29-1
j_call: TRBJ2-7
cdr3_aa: CSVAGQGEQYF

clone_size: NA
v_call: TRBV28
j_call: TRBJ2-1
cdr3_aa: CASSSGVRGMYNEQFF

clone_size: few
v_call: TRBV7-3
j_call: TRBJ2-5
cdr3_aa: CASSSSGQETQYF

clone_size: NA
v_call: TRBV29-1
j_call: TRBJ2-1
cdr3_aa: CSTERGAEQFF